A single T cell receptor beta chain is shown here with its context. CDR1 MNHNS and CDR2 SASEGT come from the germline V gene. CDR3 size: 14 residues. Trimming cost V 4 bases and J 7 bases, with 16 bases left between them. Assay used: immunoSEQ multiplex PCR; TCRdb lists only in-frame clones, some missing. The sample lists some 120,000 clones, just over 90% seen once, with roughly 0.16% in the top ten. These data originate in a study of siplizumab effects on memory and regulatory T cells. This chain uses TRBV6-1 with TRBJ2-5, with D tentatively TRBD1 or TRBD2 (5 bases each). The sequence was obtained from a human donor in good health. Sequencing was carried out using non-Treg CD4+ T cells sorted from blood. This CDR3 is CASSAGTESGTQYF. CDR3 nucleotide sequence: TGTGCCAGCAGTGCCGGGACGGAGAGCGGGACCCAGTACTTC.